This T cell receptor (beta chain) appears in the sequencing data of a study of T cells in Graves' hyperthyroidism and ophthalmopathy. The germline V and J ends were trimmed by 1 base and 4 bases, with 14 bases remaining between them. The V gene's germline CDR1 is GTSNPN and CDR2 SVGIG (reference sequence). This CDR3 comprises 14 residues. Amplification targeted TCR beta CDR3 regions from RNA transcripts. A set of HTBI primers served as the primers for a first-round RT-PCR of the TCR CDR3. TCRdb ran MiXCR on the multiplex PCR reads and lists one entry per CDR3 protein. The sample consists of 500,000 to 550,000 distinct CDR3 sequences, about a fifth of them appearing once. This clonotype was picked up many times.

V usage is TRBV30 and J usage is TRBJ2-7; TRBD1 might be the D (6 bases). This sequence was found in a man younger than 35 with Graves' hyperthyroidism. The sample taken for sequencing was blood. The CDR3 nucleotides read TGTGCCTGGAGTGAACTCCTTACAGGGTACGAGCAGTACTTC. Protein: CAWSELLTGYEQYF.